The 14 T cell receptor beta chains reported below all come from one sample, sequenced in a study of identical twins. TCRdb fed the 5' RACE reads into MiXCR, producing one record per CDR3 protein. The sample has about 690,000 distinct CDR3 sequences, over 5% seen once. Sequencing input: naive T cells sorted from blood. These receptors all stem from a man aged 18-30 years in good health.

The rearrangement uses TRBV28 and TRBJ1-3; D is uncertain. The CDR3 is made up of 15 amino acids. Germline V gene data show CDR1 as MDHEN and CDR2 as SYDVKM. The V end lost 3 bases, the J end lost 3 bases, and 12 bases lay between the germline ends. CDR3 loop: CASSFLLGSGNTIYF. The DNA for the CDR3 is TGTGCCAGCAGTTTCTTGTTGGGGAGTGGAAACACCATATATTTT.

This clonotype was observed many times. The chain is built from TRBV5-6 and TRBJ2-3; D is perhaps TRBD2 (6 bases). The CDR3 contains 16 residues. With 3 bases removed from V and 2 bases from J, the gap between germline ends came to 16 bases. Germline CDR1 SGHDT, CDR2 YYEEEE. The CDR3 protein is CASSWGRIAVTDTQYF. DNA of the CDR3: TGTGCCAGCAGCTGGGGCCGAATAGCGGTCACAGATACGCAGTATTTT.

Many counts were recorded for this clonotype. The chain uses TRBV18 and TRBJ2-7; TRBD1 matches 7 bases. The CDR3 is made up of 15 amino acids. V lost 6 bases to trimming and J lost 0 bases; unmatched junction nucleotides: 8. In germline, CDR1 is KGHSH, CDR2 LQKENI. The CDR3 region is CASSLGQASSYEQYF. The CDR3 DNA reads as TGTGCCAGCTCCCTCGGACAGGCGAGCTCCTACGAGCAGTACTTC.

The CDR3 loop is CASSRFRDSEQYV. CDR3 nucleotide sequence: TGTGCCAGCAGCCGTTTCCGGGACTCCGAGCAGTACGTC. V usage is TRBV14 and J usage is TRBJ2-7, with D perhaps matching TRBD2 (6 bases). Trimming shortened V by 4 bases and J by 6 bases, and 13 bases separated the two germline ends. The CDR3 runs to 13 residues. Per germline, CDR1 SGHDN and CDR2 FVKESK.

This clonotype was detected ten times or more. The V call is TRBV27, the J call TRBJ1-1; D may be TRBD1 (5 bases). Germline CDR1 reads MNHEY; CDR2 reads SMNVEV (reference sequence). The CDR3 consists of 14 residues. Trimming cost V 6 bases and J 1 base, with 12 bases left between them. The CDR3 spells CASSWGGENTEAFF. CDR3 in DNA: TGTGCCAGCAGCTGGGGCGGGGAGAACACTGAAGCTTTCTTT.

The V call is TRBV25-1, the J call TRBJ2-7; perhaps D is TRBD1 or TRBD2 (6 bases each). The CDR3 extends over 15 amino acids. Germline CDR1 and CDR2: MGHDK and SYGVNS. Trimming took off 2 bases at V and 3 bases at J, with 14 bases between the two ends. CDR3 protein: CASSETGGLGYEQYF. The CDR3, as DNA: TGTGCCAGCAGTGAAACCGGGGGCCTCGGCTACGAGCAGTACTTC.

The chain uses TRBV20-1 and TRBJ2-5; D possibly corresponds to TRBD1 (6 bases). The CDR3 totals 14 residues. The ends were cut back, 5 bases at V and 3 bases at J, with 16 bases in the middle. The germline V gene encodes CDR1 DFQATT and CDR2 SNEGSKA (reference sequence). The CDR3 reads CSAHPAGEEETQYF. Here the CDR3 DNA reads TGCAGTGCTCACCCGGCAGGGGAAGAAGAGACCCAGTACTTC.

A few counts support this clonotype. This chain uses TRBV6-5 with TRBJ2-3, with no clear D. This CDR3 contains 18 residues. Germline V lookup: CDR1 MNHEY, CDR2 SVGAGI. With 0 bases removed from V and 2 bases from J, the gap between germline ends came to 18 bases. The CDR3 nucleotides are TGTGCCAGCAGTTACTCGTTAATGAGACCGGCGGACACAGATACGCAGTATTTT. It specifies CASSYSLMRPADTDTQYF.

This clonotype was detected many times. The rearrangement uses TRBV6-2 or TRBV6-3 and TRBJ2-3, with 8 bases aligning to TRBD1. The germline V gene encodes CDR1 MNHEY and CDR2 SVGEGT. V lost 2 bases to trimming and J lost 0 bases; unmatched junction nucleotides: 7. The CDR3 has 17 residues. The CDR3 DNA follows: TGTGCCAGCAGTTACCGGGACAGGCTCACTAGCACAGATACGCAGTATTTT. Amino acid sequence: CASSYRDRLTSTDTQYF.

This clonotype showed up many times. The chain carries TRBV12-3 or TRBV12-4 and TRBJ2-1; 7 bases are shared with TRBD2. Trimming at V came to 6 bases and at J to 7 bases, leaving 15 bases not matched to a gene. This CDR3 has 16 residues. CDR3 region: CASRLSPSGIRNEQFF. The CDR3 DNA sequence: TGTGCCAGCAGATTGAGTCCGAGCGGGATAAGAAATGAGCAGTTCTTC.

This clonotype was recorded at least ten times. This chain links TRBV4-1 with TRBJ1-4; perhaps TRBD1 as D (5 bases). Germline CDR1 and CDR2: MGHRA and YSYEKL. V dropped 2 bases and J dropped 6 bases, with 22 bases sitting between them. This CDR3 is built from 18 residues. The CDR3 nucleotides are TGCGCCAGCAGCCAAAGATGGGCCAACGGGGGTTTTGATGAAAAACTGTTTTTT. It codes for CASSQRWANGGFDEKLFF.

This chain joins TRBV2 and TRBJ1-2; D not resolved. The germline V gene encodes CDR1 SNHLY and CDR2 FYNNEI. The CDR3 length is 11 residues. The V gene lost 8 bases and the J gene lost 6 bases, with 10 bases spanning the gap. The DNA for the CDR3 is TGTGCCAGCGGAGCCCCGGATGGCTACACCTTC. It codes for CASGAPDGYTF.

This clonotype was picked up a small number of times. V usage is TRBV4-3 and J usage is TRBJ2-7, with TRBD2 matching over 7 bases. The CDR3 has 12 amino acids. V shed 5 bases, J shed 7 bases, and the junction held 5 bases outside the gene matches. Germline CDR1 LGHNA, CDR2 YSLEER. The CDR3 region has the DNA TGCGCCAGCAGCGCAGGCGGGGGAGAGCAGTACTTC. This sequence encodes CASSAGGGEQYF.

This clonotype was observed at least ten times. The CDR3 nucleotides are TGTGCCATCAGGACAGCCGGGACTACCTCACATGAGCAGTTCTTC. Its protein is CAIRTAGTTSHEQFF. The chain is built from TRBV10-3 and TRBJ2-1; 7 nucleotides match TRBD2. This CDR3 is built from 15 residues. Losses at the gene ends were 6 bases for V and 8 bases for J; bases not matched to a gene: 13. Germline V gene sequence: CDR1 ENHRY, CDR2 SYGVKD.